These 30 T cell receptor beta chains share one sample of origin, sequenced in a study of human T cells and chemical hapten exposure. The time point here: patch test 2, 6 weeks after DPC sensitization. The sample's treatment: therapeutic diphenylcyclopropenone sensitization with weekly scalp DPC. TCRdb reprocessed the RACE reads with MiXCR, giving one entry per CDR3 protein. The data hold just over 350,000 distinct CDR3 sequences, with over 6% observed a single time. The sequenced sample was whole blood, obtained in connection with sensitization to the hapten diphenylcyclopropenone (DPC). These receptor sequences come from a woman between 18 and 29 years old with alopecia areata. Some clones in this sample may be carry-over from other donors' samples.

This clonotype occurred many times. The chain combines TRBV29-1 with TRBJ1-1, with a weak D call TRBD1 (5 bases). Germline V gives CDR1 SQVTM, CDR2 ANQGSEA. This CDR3 spans 13 amino acids. The V end was cut by 5 bases, the J end by 5 bases, with 15 bases between. The chain's CDR3 is CSVPGGVRTEAFF. In DNA, the CDR3 is TGCAGCGTTCCGGGGGGGGTAAGGACTGAAGCTTTCTTT.

This clonotype appeared a few times. The chain uses TRBV2 and TRBJ2-2; 8 bases align to TRBD1. V dropped 7 bases and J dropped 5; count of bases not matched to a gene: 9. The CDR3 runs 15 residues. Germline lookup yields CDR1 SNHLY and CDR2 FYNNEI. The CDR3 spells CASKGGQDLTGELFF. CDR3 DNA sequence: TGTGCCAGCAAAGGGGGACAGGACCTAACCGGGGAGCTGTTTTTT.

This sequence joins TRBV11-3 and TRBJ2-7; the D call may be TRBD1 or TRBD2 (6 bases each). CDR3 length equals 15 residues. Germline CDR1 and CDR2: SGHNT and YENEEA. V was pared by 1 base and J by 2 bases, with 12 bases between. CDR3 bases: TGTGCCAGCAGCTTAGGAGCAGGGGAGGCCTACGAGCAGTACTTC. Translated, it gives CASSLGAGEAYEQYF.

Ten or more counts support this clonotype. This chain joins TRBV5-6 and TRBJ2-3; 7 bases line up with TRBD2. V shed 4 bases and J 6 bases; nucleotides not matched to a gene: 8. Per the germline V gene, CDR1 is SGHDT and CDR2 is YYEEEE. This CDR3 spans 14 amino acids. The CDR3 region is CASSPLPGGDTQYF. For the CDR3, the DNA is TGTGCCAGCAGCCCCCTGCCGGGAGGTGATACGCAGTATTTT.

This clonotype has at least ten counts. The chain couples TRBV20-1 to TRBJ2-7, with TRBD1 identical over 7 bases. Germline V CDR1 and CDR2: DFQATT, SNEGSKA (reference sequence). Trimming cost V 1 base and J 5 bases; bases outside gene matches: 8. CDR3 length: 14 residues. The CDR3 sequence is CSARGQGRGNEQYF. The CDR3 coding sequence is TGCAGTGCTAGAGGACAGGGTAGAGGGAACGAGCAGTACTTC.

This clonotype was seen a few times. CDR3 DNA: TGTGCCAGCACCTCACCCGCGGCGCGGCACGAGCAGTACTTC. It codes for CASTSPAARHEQYF. The chain joins TRBV28 to TRBJ2-7; D uncertain. The CDR3 consists of 14 residues. Germline V gene lookup returns CDR1 MDHEN and CDR2 SYDVKM. V gave up 7 bases and J gave up 5 bases, with 18 bases separating them. Filled out from reference TRBV28 and TRBJ2-7, the complete variable domain reads DVKVTQSSRYLVKRTGEKVFLECVQDMDHENMFWYRQDPGLGLRLIYFSYDVKMKEKGDIPEGYSVSREKKERFSLILESASTNQTSMYLCASTSPAARHEQYFGPGTRLTVT.

J is TRBJ2-3 and V is TRBV5-1; no definite D call. The V gene's germline CDR1 is SGHRS and CDR2 YFSETQ. The CDR3 length is 14 residues. Trimming stripped 5 bases from V and 4 bases from J, with 14 bases between. In DNA form, the CDR3 reads TGCGCCAGCAGGCCGATATCGGGCGCAGATACGCAGTATTTT. It codes for CASRPISGADTQYF.

This clonotype was seen at least ten times. The chain links TRBV7-9 to TRBJ1-6, with D perhaps TRBD1 (6 bases). Germline V gives CDR1 SEHNR, CDR2 FQNEAQ (reference sequence). V lost 3 bases to trimming and J lost 8 bases, with 26 bases between them. The CDR3 length is 19 residues. CDR3 nucleotides: TGTGCCAGCAGCTTGTCGGGAGTGGGGGCTGCCATTAAATATTCACCCCTCCACTTT. It is translated as CASSLSGVGAAIKYSPLHF.

V is TRBV10-2 and J is TRBJ1-6, with D possibly being TRBD1 (5 bases). Trimming stripped 7 bases from V and 9 bases from J, with 16 bases between. This CDR3 spans 14 amino acids. The germline gives CDR1 WSHSY, CDR2 SAAADI. CDR3 in amino acids: CASIQGDGVSPLHF. DNA for the CDR3: TGCGCCAGCATTCAAGGGGACGGGGTTTCACCCCTCCACTTT.

This clonotype appeared many times. The CDR3 DNA sequence: TGCGCCAGCAGCCAAGATTACGACAGCACGGATAATGAAAAACTGTTTTTT. Amino acid sequence: CASSQDYDSTDNEKLFF. The chain uses TRBV4-1 and TRBJ1-4, with D perhaps TRBD1 (5 bases). Per the germline V gene, CDR1 is MGHRA and CDR2 is YSYEKL. This CDR3 has 17 amino acids. Trimming pared 0 bases from V and 4 bases from J, leaving 15 bases between.

This clonotype was recorded many times. The V and J genes are TRBV12-3 or TRBV12-4 and TRBJ2-6, with 11 bases matching TRBD2. V gave up 7 bases and J gave up 13 bases; unmatched junction bases: 18. This CDR3 is built from 17 residues. The CDR3 DNA reads TGTGCCAGCACCCCCATCCGGGGTAGCGGGGGGGCCTCGGTCCTGACTTTC. It translates to CASTPIRGSGGASVLTF.

This clonotype was recorded a few times. V gene TRBV12-5 combines with J gene TRBJ2-2; 8 bases fit TRBD2. The length of the CDR3 is 15 residues. Germline CDR1 and CDR2: LGHNT and FRNRAP. The junction had 4 bases not matched to a gene; V was cut back by 2 bases and J by 5 bases. The CDR3 loop is CASGLSLADTGELFF. In nucleotides, the CDR3 is TGTGCTAGTGGTTTGTCACTAGCGGATACCGGGGAGCTGTTTTTT. The complete variable domain, with remaining parts taken from reference TRBV12-5 and TRBJ2-2, reads DARVTQTPRHKVTEMGQEVTMRCQPILGHNTVFWYRQTMMQGLELLAYFRNRAPLDDSGMPKDRFSAEMPDATLATLKIQPSEPRDSAVYFCASGLSLADTGELFFGEGSRLTVL.

This chain links TRBV10-3 with TRBJ2-5; no firm D call. Germline V gives CDR1 ENHRY, CDR2 SYGVKD. The CDR3 is 13 residues long. V lost 3 bases and J lost 0, with 5 bases in between. The CDR3 spells CAISDLNQETQYF. The CDR3 DNA reads as TGTGCCATCAGTGACCTTAACCAAGAGACCCAGTACTTC.

This sequence joins TRBV10-3 and TRBJ1-4; D is undetermined. The V gene's germline CDR1 is ENHRY and CDR2 SYGVKD. V was trimmed by 2 bases and J by 7 bases, leaving 17 bases between them. This CDR3 is built from 16 residues. The CDR3 DNA follows: TGTGCCATCAGTGAGATTGGTGTCTCCCAGGTTGAAAAACTGTTTTTT. This codes for CAISEIGVSQVEKLFF.

Comments on this clonotype: The junction and the germline gene differ at one end; a read error may be behind it. The V call is TRBV18, the J call TRBJ2-2, with D hard to call. The CDR3 loop spans 14 amino acids. CDR1 KGHSH and CDR2 LQKENI come from the germline V gene. The CDR3 here is CASSPQLNTGELFF. The CDR3 bases are TGTGCCAGCTCGCCACAACTGAACACCGGGGAGCTGTTTTTT.

This clonotype was seen repeatedly, ten times or more. The CDR3 DNA reads TGTGCCAGCAGTGCCGGCGAGGCAGATACGCAGTATTTT. It codes for CASSAGEADTQYF. The genes are TRBV2 and TRBJ2-3, with unresolved D. There are 13 residues in the CDR3. Trimming removed 4 bases from V and 4 bases from J, with 9 bases in between. CDR1 and CDR2 from the germline V gene are SNHLY and FYNNEI.

This clonotype was recorded at least ten times. V and J are TRBV11-2 and TRBJ2-7; tentatively, D is TRBD2 (6 bases). V lost 5 bases and J lost 2, with 13 bases in between. The germline V gene encodes CDR1 SGHAT and CDR2 FQNNGV. The CDR3 spans 14 residues. The CDR3 sequence: CASSPTGGPYEQYF. DNA for the CDR3: TGTGCCAGCAGCCCCACCGGAGGGCCCTACGAGCAGTACTTC. Using reference TRBV11-2 and TRBJ2-7 for the parts outside the CDR3, the full variable domain is EAGVAQSPRYKIIEKRQSVAFWCNPISGHATLYWYQQILGQGPKLLIQFQNNGVVDDSQLPKDRFSAERLKGVDSTLKIQPAKLEDSAVYLCASSPTGGPYEQYFGPGTRLTVT.

This clonotype was picked up many times. The chain is built from TRBV29-1 and TRBJ1-1, with D tentatively TRBD1 (6 bases). Trimming stripped 3 bases from V and 0 bases from J, with 17 bases between. The CDR3 is 16 residues long. The V gene's germline CDR1 is SQVTM and CDR2 ANQGSEA. CDR3 in DNA: TGCAGCGTTGATCGGACAGATAAATACATGAACACTGAAGCTTTCTTT. Translation: CSVDRTDKYMNTEAFF.

The rearrangement links TRBV29-1 to TRBJ2-1, with 9 positions matching TRBD1. The CDR3 extends over 13 amino acids. Germline CDR1 SQVTM, CDR2 ANQGSEA. With 4 bases clipped from V and 8 bases from J, the junction kept 6 bases outside the gene matches. As DNA, the CDR3 is TGCAGCGTTGGGGGGACAGGGATAGATGAGCAGTTCTTC. Translation gives CSVGGTGIDEQFF.

This clonotype was picked up a small number of times. The chain has TRBV6-5 and TRBJ2-4; 8 positions agree with TRBD2. V trimming: 0 bases; J trimming: 0 bases; junction bases outside the gene matches: 7. In germline, CDR1 is MNHEY, CDR2 SVGAGI. The CDR3 sequence is 18 residues long. The CDR3 DNA sequence: TGTGCCAGCAGTTACTCGATTGTAGCGGGGTTAGCCAAAAACATTCAGTACTTC. Its protein product is CASSYSIVAGLAKNIQYF.

This clonotype was picked up many times. The chain combines TRBV10-3 with TRBJ2-3; D may be TRBD1 (6 bases). This CDR3 comprises 15 residues. Germline lookup yields CDR1 ENHRY and CDR2 SYGVKD. Trimming took off 8 bases at V and 1 base at J, with 16 bases between the two ends. Here the CDR3 DNA reads TGTGCCATCGCCCCAGAAGGGGGAGGCACAGATACGCAGTATTTT. Translated: CAIAPEGGGTDTQYF.

This chain connects TRBV7-9 to TRBJ1-3; D is unresolved. The ends were cut back, 5 bases at V and 0 bases at J, with 11 bases in the middle. Per germline, CDR1 SEHNR and CDR2 FQNEAQ (reference sequence). The CDR3 loop spans 15 amino acids. CDR3 amino acids: CASSVGPSSGNTIYF. The DNA of the CDR3 is TGTGCCAGCAGCGTCGGACCCAGCTCTGGAAACACCATATATTTT. The variable domain in full, completed from reference TRBV7-9 and TRBJ1-3, reads DTGVSQNPRHKITKRGQNVTFRCDPISEHNRLYWYRQTLGQGPEFLTYFQNEAQLEKSRLLSDRFSAERPKGSFSTLEIQRTEQGDSAMYLCASSVGPSSGNTIYFGEGSWLTVV.

This clonotype was detected ten times or more. J is TRBJ2-5 and V is TRBV7-2; D gene unclear. Germline CDR1 is SGHTA and CDR2 is FQGNSA. V lost 0 bases and J 1 base, leaving 9 bases between the germline ends. The CDR3 totals 15 residues. The CDR3 loop is CASSLAGQPQETQYF. CDR3 in DNA: TGTGCCAGCAGCTTAGCGGGTCAGCCCCAAGAGACCCAGTACTTC.

This clonotype has only a few counts. The V gene is TRBV7-6, the J gene TRBJ2-7; D gene ambiguous. The V end lost 5 bases, the J end lost 6 bases, and 17 bases lay between the germline ends. This CDR3 is 14 amino acids long. CDR1 is SGHVS, CDR2 FNYEAQ, per germline. DNA of the CDR3: TGTGCCAGCAGCCCACTGGCTCTCTTGCCCGAGCAGTACTTC. Translation: CASSPLALLPEQYF.

This clonotype has only a few counts. The J gene is TRBJ2-1, the V gene TRBV12-3 or TRBV12-4; TRBD2 might be the D (5 bases). The CDR3 runs to 12 residues. V lost 6 bases and J 7 bases, leaving 10 bases between the germline ends. Here the CDR3 reads CASRARRNEQFF. The CDR3 DNA follows: TGTGCCAGCAGGGCCAGGAGGAATGAGCAGTTCTTC.

This clonotype has at least ten counts. The chain uses TRBV10-3 and TRBJ1-1, with D tentatively TRBD1 (6 bases). The CDR3 length is 13 residues. V was clipped by 6 bases and J by 0 bases, with 8 bases between them. The germline V gene has CDR1 ENHRY and CDR2 SYGVKD. The CDR3 loop is CAIRDSMNTEAFF. The CDR3 nucleotides are TGTGCCATCAGGGACAGTATGAACACTGAAGCTTTCTTT.

This clonotype has ten or more counts. This chain uses TRBV20-1 with TRBJ1-5, with 7 positions matching TRBD1. This CDR3 comprises 14 residues. V gave up 3 bases and J gave up 5 bases; unmatched junction bases: 7. Germline V gene data show CDR1 as DFQATT and CDR2 as SNEGSKA (reference sequence). Here the CDR3 reads CSASRGQGDQPQHF. CDR3 coding DNA: TGCAGTGCTAGCCGAGGGCAGGGGGATCAGCCCCAGCATTTT.

This clonotype was counted only a few times. CDR3 DNA sequence: TGCGCCAGCAGCTTGCTCCAAGCGGGGGGGTCAGATACGCAGTATTTT. Amino acids: CASSLLQAGGSDTQYF. The chain is built from TRBV5-1 and TRBJ2-3; 10 bases fit TRBD2. The CDR3 totals 16 residues. Germline lookup yields CDR1 SGHRS and CDR2 YFSETQ. The trim removed 1 base at V and 4 bases at J, leaving 6 bases unmatched.

This clonotype was picked up a small number of times. J is TRBJ1-1 and V is TRBV5-1; tentatively, D is TRBD1 (5 bases). This CDR3 is 15 amino acids long. V was clipped by 5 bases and J by 1 base, with 15 bases between them. Looked up from germline, CDR1 is SGHRS and CDR2 is YFSETQ. The CDR3: CASRLQGFANTEAFF. Here the CDR3 DNA reads TGCGCCAGCAGACTCCAGGGCTTTGCGAACACTGAAGCTTTCTTT.

This clonotype has only a few counts. The rearrangement links TRBV7-2 to TRBJ2-2, with D uncertain. CDR1 is SGHTA and CDR2 is FQGNSA in the germline V gene. The germline V and J ends were trimmed by 5 bases and 7 bases, with 14 bases remaining between them. The CDR3 is 14 amino acids. The CDR3 nucleotides read TGTGCCAGCAGCAGACCTCCCCCGTACGGGGAGCTGTTTTTT. Translation: CASSRPPPYGELFF.